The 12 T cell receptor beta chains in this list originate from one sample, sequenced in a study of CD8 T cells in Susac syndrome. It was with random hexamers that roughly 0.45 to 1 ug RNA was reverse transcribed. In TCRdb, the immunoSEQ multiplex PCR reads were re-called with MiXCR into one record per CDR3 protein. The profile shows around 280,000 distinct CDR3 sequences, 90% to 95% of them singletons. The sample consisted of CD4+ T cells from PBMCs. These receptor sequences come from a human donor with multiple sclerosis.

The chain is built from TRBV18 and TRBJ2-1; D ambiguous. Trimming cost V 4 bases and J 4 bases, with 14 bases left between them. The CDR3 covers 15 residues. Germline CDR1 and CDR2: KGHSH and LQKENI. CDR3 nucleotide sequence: TGTGCCAGCTCACGCCGGGTCCAGAGATACAATGAGCAGTTCTTC. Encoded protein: CASSRRVQRYNEQFF.

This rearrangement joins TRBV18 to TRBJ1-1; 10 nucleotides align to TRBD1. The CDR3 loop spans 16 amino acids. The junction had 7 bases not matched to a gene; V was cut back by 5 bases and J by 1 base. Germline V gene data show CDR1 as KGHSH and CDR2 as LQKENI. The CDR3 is CASSTRQGARNTEAFF. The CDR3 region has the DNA TGTGCCAGCTCAACCAGACAGGGGGCGCGGAACACTGAAGCTTTCTTT.

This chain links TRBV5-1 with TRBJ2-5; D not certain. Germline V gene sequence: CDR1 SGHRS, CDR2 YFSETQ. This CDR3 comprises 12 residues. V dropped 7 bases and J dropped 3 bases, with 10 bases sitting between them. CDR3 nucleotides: TGCGCCAGCGGTCGAGCCGAAGAGACCCAGTACTTC. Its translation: CASGRAEETQYF.

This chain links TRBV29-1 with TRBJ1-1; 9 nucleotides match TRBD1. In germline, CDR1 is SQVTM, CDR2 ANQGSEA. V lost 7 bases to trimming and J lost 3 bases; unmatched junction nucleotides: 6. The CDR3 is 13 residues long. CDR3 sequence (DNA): TGCAGCGCCAAGACAGGGGGGTACACTGAAGCTTTCTTT. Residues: CSAKTGGYTEAFF.

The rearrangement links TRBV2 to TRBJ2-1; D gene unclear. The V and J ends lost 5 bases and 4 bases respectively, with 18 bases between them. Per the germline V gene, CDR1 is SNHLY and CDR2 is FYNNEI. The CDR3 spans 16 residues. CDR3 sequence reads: CASSLERSESYNEQFF. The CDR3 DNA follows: TGTGCCAGCAGTTTAGAGAGGTCCGAGTCATACAATGAGCAGTTCTTC.

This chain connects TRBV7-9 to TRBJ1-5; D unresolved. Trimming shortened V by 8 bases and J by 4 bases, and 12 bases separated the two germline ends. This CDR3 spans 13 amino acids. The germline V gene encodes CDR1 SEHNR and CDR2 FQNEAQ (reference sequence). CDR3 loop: CASAGPSNQPQHF. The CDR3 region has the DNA TGTGCCAGCGCCGGACCCTCAAATCAGCCCCAGCATTTT.

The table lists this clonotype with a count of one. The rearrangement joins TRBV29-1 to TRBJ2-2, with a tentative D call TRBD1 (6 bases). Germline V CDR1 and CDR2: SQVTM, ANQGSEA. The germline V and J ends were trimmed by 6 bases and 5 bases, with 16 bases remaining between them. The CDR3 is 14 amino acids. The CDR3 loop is CSVRTALATGELFF. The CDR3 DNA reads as TGCAGCGTCCGGACAGCTCTTGCAACCGGGGAGCTGTTTTTT.

Here the CDR3 DNA reads TGTGCCAGCAGCTTAGCACTTTCCAGGAGGGCAGTTGGCAATGGAGGCTACACCTTC. This gives the protein CASSLALSRRAVGNGGYTF. The rearrangement joins TRBV7-2 to TRBJ1-2; D is uncertain. Per germline, CDR1 SGHTA and CDR2 FQGNSA. This CDR3 contains 19 residues. V was trimmed by 0 bases and J by 8 bases, leaving 28 bases between them.

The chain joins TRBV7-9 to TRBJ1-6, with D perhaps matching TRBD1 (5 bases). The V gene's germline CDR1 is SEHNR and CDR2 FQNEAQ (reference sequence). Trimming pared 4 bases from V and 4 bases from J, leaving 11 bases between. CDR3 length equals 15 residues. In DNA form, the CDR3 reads TGTGCCAGCAGCTCCCTCGGACAATATAATTCACCCCTCCACTTT. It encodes CASSSLGQYNSPLHF.

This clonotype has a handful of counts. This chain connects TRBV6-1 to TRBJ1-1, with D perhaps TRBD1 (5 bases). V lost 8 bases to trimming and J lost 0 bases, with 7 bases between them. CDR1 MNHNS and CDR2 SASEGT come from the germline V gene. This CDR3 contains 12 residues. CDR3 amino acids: CASGGVNTEAFF. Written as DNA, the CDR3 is TGTGCCAGCGGAGGGGTGAACACTGAAGCTTTCTTT.

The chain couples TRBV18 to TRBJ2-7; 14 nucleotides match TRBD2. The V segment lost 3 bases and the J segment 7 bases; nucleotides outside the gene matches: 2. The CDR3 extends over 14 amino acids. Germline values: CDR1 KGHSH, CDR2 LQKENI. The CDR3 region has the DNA TGTGCCAGCTCACCGGGACTAGCGGGAGAGGAGCAGTACTTC. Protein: CASSPGLAGEEQYF.

CDR3: CASTNQGRTSGANVLTF. The CDR3, as DNA: TGTGCCAGCACCAATCAGGGGCGCACCTCTGGGGCCAACGTCCTGACTTTC. This chain joins TRBV19 and TRBJ2-6; TRBD1 is a possible D gene (6 bases). The CDR3 is 17 amino acids. Germline V gene data show CDR1 as LNHDA and CDR2 as SQIVND (reference sequence). V lost 9 bases and J 0 bases, leaving 18 bases between the germline ends.